These T cell receptor beta chains were read from a single sample in a study of CD4 T cells in relation to SARS-CoV-2 and coronaviruses. Some clones are missing from TCRdb's copy, which holds only in-frame ones; the method was immunoSEQ multiplex PCR. Of about 18,000 clones in the sample, approximately 75% were seen once. Antigens of these TCRs are unknown. Sequenced: CD4+ T cells from PBMCs, cultured in vitro. These receptor sequences come from a human donor in good health. Each CDR3 is given with its conserved first and last residue. The D gene is left open where the match is weak. Only part of the rows carry a size: once, few, many, or a class if the clone is expanded.

TRBJ2-7 | - | - | TRBV5-1 | TGCGCCAGCAGCTTGGGTCGGTACGAGCAGTACTTC | CASSLGRYEQYF
TRBJ2-1 | TRBD2 | - | TRBV4-2 | TGTGCCAGCAGCCAAGACTCCCTAGCGGGCTACAATGAGCAGTTCTTC | CASSQDSLAGYNEQFF
TRBJ2-1 | - | - | TRBV4-1 | TGCGCCAGCAGCCAATATACAGGGTCCTACAATGAGCAGTTCTTC | CASSQYTGSYNEQFF
TRBJ2-7 | TRBD1 | - | TRBV10-3 | TGTGCCATCGGGGGACAGGGCACCTACGAGCAGTACTTC | CAIGGQGTYEQYF
TRBJ2-1 | - | few | TRBV6-4 | TGTGCCAGCAGTGACGGAAGATCGAGCTCCTACAATGAGCAGTTCTTC | CASSDGRSSSYNEQFF
TRBJ2-5 | TRBD1 | - | TRBV7-6 | TGTGCCAGCAGCTTAGGGACAGGGGGCGTCAGAGAGACCCAGTACTTC | CASSLGTGGVRETQYF
TRBJ2-1 | - | - | TRBV19 | TGTGCCAGTAGCGGCAATGAGCAGTTCTTC | CASSGNEQFF
TRBJ2-7 | TRBD1 | - | TRBV2 | TGTGCCAGCAGTCCGGACAGGCGAGCCTACGAGCAGTACTTC | CASSPDRRAYEQYF
TRBJ2-5 | TRBD1 | few | TRBV6-1 | TGTGCCAGCAGTGACGAGACAGGGCAAGAGACCCAGTACTTC | CASSDETGQETQYF
TRBJ2-7 | TRBD2 | - | TRBV3-1/TRBV3-2 | TGTGCCAGCAGCCCCTGGCCGGCGGGAGAAGGCGAGCAGTACTTC | CASSPWPAGEGEQYF